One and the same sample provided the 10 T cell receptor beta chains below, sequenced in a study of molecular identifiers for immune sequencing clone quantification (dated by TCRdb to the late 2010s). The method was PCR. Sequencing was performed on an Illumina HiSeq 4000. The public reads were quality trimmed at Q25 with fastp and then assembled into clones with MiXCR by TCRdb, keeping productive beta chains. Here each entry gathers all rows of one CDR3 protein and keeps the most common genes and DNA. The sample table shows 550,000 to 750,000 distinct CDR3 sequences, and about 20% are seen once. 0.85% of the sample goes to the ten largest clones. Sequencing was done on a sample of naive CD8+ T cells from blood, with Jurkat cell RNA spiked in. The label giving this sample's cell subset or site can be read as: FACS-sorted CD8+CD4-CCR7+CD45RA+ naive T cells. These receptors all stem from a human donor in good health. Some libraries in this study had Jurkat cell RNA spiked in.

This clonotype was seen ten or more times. In DNA form, the CDR3 reads TGCGCCAGCAGCTTGATCGCAGATACGCAGTATTTT. This gives the protein CASSLIADTQYF. The V gene is TRBV5-1, the J gene TRBJ2-3, with D unresolved. This CDR3 has 12 amino acids. The germline gives CDR1 SGHRS, CDR2 YFSETQ. V dropped 1 base and J dropped 4 bases, with 4 bases sitting between them.

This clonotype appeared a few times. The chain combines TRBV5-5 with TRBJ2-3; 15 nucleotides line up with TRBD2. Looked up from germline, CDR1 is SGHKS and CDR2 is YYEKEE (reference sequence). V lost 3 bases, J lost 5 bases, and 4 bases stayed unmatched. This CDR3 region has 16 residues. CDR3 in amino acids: CASSWGLAGGGDTQYF. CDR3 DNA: TGTGCCAGCAGCTGGGGACTAGCGGGGGGTGGAGATACGCAGTATTTT.

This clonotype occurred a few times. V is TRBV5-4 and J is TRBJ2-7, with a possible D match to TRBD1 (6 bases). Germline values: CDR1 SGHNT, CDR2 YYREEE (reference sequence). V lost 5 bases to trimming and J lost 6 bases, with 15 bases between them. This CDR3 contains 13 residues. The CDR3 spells CASRRDQGREQYF. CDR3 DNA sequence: TGTGCCAGCAGAAGGGACCAGGGGCGCGAGCAGTACTTC.

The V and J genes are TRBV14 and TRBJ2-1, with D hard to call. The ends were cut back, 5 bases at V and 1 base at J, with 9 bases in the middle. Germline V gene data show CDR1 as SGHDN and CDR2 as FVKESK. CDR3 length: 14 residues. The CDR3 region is CASSITESYNEQFF. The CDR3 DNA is TGTGCCAGCAGCATTACGGAATCCTACAATGAGCAGTTCTTC.

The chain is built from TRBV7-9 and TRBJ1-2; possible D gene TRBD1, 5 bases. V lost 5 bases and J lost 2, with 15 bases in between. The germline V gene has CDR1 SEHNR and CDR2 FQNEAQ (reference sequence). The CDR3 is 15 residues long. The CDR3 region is CASSPISAGNYGYTF. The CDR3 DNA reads TGTGCCAGCAGCCCTATTTCGGCAGGGAACTATGGCTACACCTTC.

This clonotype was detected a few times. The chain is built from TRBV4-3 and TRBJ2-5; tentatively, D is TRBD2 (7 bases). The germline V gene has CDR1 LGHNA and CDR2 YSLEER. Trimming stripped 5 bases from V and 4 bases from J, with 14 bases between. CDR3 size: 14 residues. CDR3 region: CASSYRGGGETQYF. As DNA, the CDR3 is TGCGCCAGCAGCTACAGAGGGGGGGGAGAGACCCAGTACTTC.

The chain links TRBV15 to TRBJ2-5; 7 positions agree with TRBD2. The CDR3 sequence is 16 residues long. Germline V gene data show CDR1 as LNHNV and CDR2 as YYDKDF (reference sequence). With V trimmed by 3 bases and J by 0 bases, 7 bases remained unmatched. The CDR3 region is CATSSLAAWYQETQYF. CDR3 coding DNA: TGTGCCACCAGCAGTCTAGCGGCCTGGTACCAAGAGACCCAGTACTTC.

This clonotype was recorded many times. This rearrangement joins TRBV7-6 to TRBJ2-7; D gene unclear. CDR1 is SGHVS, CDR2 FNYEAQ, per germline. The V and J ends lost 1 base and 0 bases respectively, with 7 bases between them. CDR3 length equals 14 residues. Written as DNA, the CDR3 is TGTGCCAGCAGCTTAGGGGCTGACTCCTACGAGCAGTACTTC. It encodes CASSLGADSYEQYF.

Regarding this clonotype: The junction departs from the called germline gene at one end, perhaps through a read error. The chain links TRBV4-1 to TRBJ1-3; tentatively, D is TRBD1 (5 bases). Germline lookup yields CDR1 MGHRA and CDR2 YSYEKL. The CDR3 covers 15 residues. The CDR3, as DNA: TGCGCCAGCAGCCAAGACCGGGACTCTGGAAACGCCATATATTTT. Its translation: CASSQDRDSGNAIYF.

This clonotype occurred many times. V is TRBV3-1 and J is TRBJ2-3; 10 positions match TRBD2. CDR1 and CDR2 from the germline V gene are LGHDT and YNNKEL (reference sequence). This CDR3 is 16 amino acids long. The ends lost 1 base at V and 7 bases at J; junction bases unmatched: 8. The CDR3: CASSQGSSGGTYTQYF. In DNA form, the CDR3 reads TGTGCCAGCAGCCAAGGTAGTAGCGGGGGGACGTATACGCAGTATTTT.